The 32 T cell receptor beta chains below come from one sample, sequenced in a study of blood T cell repertoires in COVID-19. Using immunoSEQ multiplex PCR, the repertoire was profiled, and TCRdb retains in-frame clones only, with some absent. The sample consists of under 200,000 clones, around nine tenths of them appearing once. Sample: peripheral blood. The receptors shown here come from a man between 45 and 60 years old who had recovered from COVID-19.

The chain is built from TRBV7-3 and TRBJ2-1; 8 nucleotides align to TRBD2. The junction had 3 bases not matched to a gene; V was cut back by 0 bases and J by 5 bases. The germline V gene has CDR1 SGHTA and CDR2 FQGTGA. The CDR3 contains 15 residues. CDR3 amino acids: CASSLTSGNDNEQFF. The CDR3 DNA sequence: TGTGCCAGCAGCTTAACTAGCGGGAACGACAATGAGCAGTTCTTC.

J is TRBJ1-4 and V is TRBV24-1; tentative D call: TRBD1 (5 bases). Germline values: CDR1 KGHDR, CDR2 SFDVKD. This CDR3 is built from 17 residues. Trimming took off 5 bases at V and 0 bases at J, with 15 bases between the two ends. CDR3: CATSGSRVFSTNEKLFF. DNA for the CDR3: TGTGCCACCAGTGGCTCCAGGGTGTTCTCAACTAATGAAAAACTGTTTTTT.

The rearrangement joins TRBV7-2 to TRBJ1-1; D not certain. Germline loops: CDR1 SGHTA, CDR2 FQGNSA. With 5 bases removed from V and 1 base from J, the gap between germline ends came to 14 bases. This CDR3 is built from 15 residues. CDR3 sequence: CASSPQNTPNTEAFF. CDR3 bases: TGTGCCAGCAGCCCACAGAATACACCGAACACTGAAGCTTTCTTT.

The chain employs TRBV19 and TRBJ1-4; possibly TRBD1 for D (6 bases). V was clipped by 3 bases and J by 3 bases, with 11 bases between them. Germline CDR1 reads LNHDA; CDR2 reads SQIVND (reference sequence). CDR3 length: 15 amino acids. The CDR3 sequence: CASSIYRAANEKLFF. The CDR3 bases are TGTGCCAGTAGTATCTACAGGGCGGCTAATGAAAAACTGTTTTTT.

The chain links TRBV18 to TRBJ2-2, with 8 positions matching TRBD2. The CDR3 loop spans 18 amino acids. Per germline, CDR1 KGHSH and CDR2 LQKENI. The ends lost 3 bases at V and 0 bases at J; junction bases unmatched: 9. Here the CDR3 reads CASSPREGRGPNTGELFF. The CDR3 bases are TGTGCCAGCTCACCCCGGGAGGGGCGAGGGCCGAACACCGGGGAGCTGTTTTTT.

The rearrangement joins TRBV7-3 to TRBJ2-2; 11 bases map to TRBD1. The CDR3 contains 18 residues. The germline gives CDR1 SGHTA, CDR2 FQGTGA. V lost 5 bases and J lost 6; bases outside the gene matches: 14. The CDR3 spells CASSMHSRPGQGAGELFF. CDR3 DNA: TGTGCCAGCAGCATGCACTCCCGACCGGGACAGGGGGCCGGGGAGCTGTTTTTT.

The chain links TRBV27 to TRBJ1-5; 8 bases are shared with TRBD1. Germline V gene data show CDR1 as MNHEY and CDR2 as SMNVEV (reference sequence). The junction had 7 bases not matched to a gene; V was cut back by 6 bases and J by 3 bases. This CDR3 has 15 residues. For the CDR3, the DNA is TGTGCCAGCAGAATCGGGACAGGATACAATCAGCCCCAGCATTTT. This codes for CASRIGTGYNQPQHF.

This rearrangement joins TRBV4-3 to TRBJ2-6; 9 nucleotides line up with TRBD1. Germline V gene lookup returns CDR1 LGHNA and CDR2 YSLEER. V gave up 4 bases and J gave up 0 bases; unmatched junction bases: 1. This CDR3 region has 16 residues. The CDR3 DNA reads as TGCGCCAGCAGCCGGGACAGGGCCTCTGGGGCCAACGTCCTGACTTTC. Translating it yields CASSRDRASGANVLTF.

Comments on this clone: This CDR3 is also generated by other DNA sequences in the sample. This chain connects TRBV5-1 to TRBJ2-2, with D perhaps TRBD1 (6 bases). The CDR3 spans 15 residues. Germline lookup yields CDR1 SGHRS and CDR2 YFSETQ. Trimming shortened V by 1 base and J by 2 bases, and 9 bases separated the two germline ends. This CDR3 reads CASSLRTANTGELFF. DNA of the CDR3: TGCGCCAGCAGCTTGAGGACAGCAAACACCGGGGAGCTGTTTTTT. Full variable domain (rest looked up from reference TRBV5-1 and TRBJ2-2): KAGVTQTPRYLIKTRGQQVTLSCSPISGHRSVSWYQQTPGQGLQFLFEYFSETQRNKGNFPGRFSGRQFSNSRSEMNVSTLELGDSALYLCASSLRTANTGELFFGEGSRLTVL.

Here the CDR3 reads CASSRGQSTDTQYF. In DNA, the CDR3 is TGTGCCAGCAGCCGTGGACAGAGCACAGATACGCAGTATTTT. The rearrangement links TRBV3-1 (or the pseudogene TRBV3-2) to TRBJ2-3, with D maybe TRBD1 (6 bases). With 4 bases removed from V and 0 bases from J, the gap between germline ends came to 8 bases. Germline assignment: CDR1 LGHDT and CDR2 YNNKEL (reference sequence). The CDR3 contains 14 residues.

The genes are TRBV5-1 and TRBJ2-2, with D perhaps matching TRBD1 (6 bases). CDR3 length: 15 amino acids. CDR1 is SGHRS, CDR2 YFSETQ, per germline. The V end was cut by 3 bases, the J end by 2 bases, with 11 bases between. In DNA, the CDR3 is TGCGCCAGCAGCTGGCAGACAGGAAACACCGGGGAGCTGTTTTTT. This gives the protein CASSWQTGNTGELFF.

This chain links TRBV25-1 with TRBJ1-4; TRBD1 aligns across 10 bases. V trimming: 1 base; J trimming: 6 bases; junction bases outside the gene matches: 2. Germline CDR1 and CDR2: MGHDK and SYGVNS. There are 15 residues in the CDR3. Here the CDR3 reads CASSEFGTGDEKLFF. The CDR3 DNA sequence: TGTGCCAGCAGTGAATTCGGGACAGGGGATGAAAAACTGTTTTTT. The full variable domain, completed using reference TRBV25-1 and TRBJ1-4, is EADIYQTPRYLVIGTGKKITLECSQTMGHDKMYWYQQDPGMELHLIHYSYGVNSTEKGDLSSESTVSRIRTEHFPLTLESARPSHTSQYLCASSEFGTGDEKLFFGSGTQLSVL.

This rearrangement joins TRBV19 to TRBJ1-1; possible D gene TRBD1, 6 bases. V shed 5 bases and J shed 1 base, with 8 bases lying between them. CDR1 and CDR2 (germline): LNHDA, SQIVND (reference sequence). The CDR3 contains 13 residues. Here the CDR3 reads CASSLDRNTEAFF. The CDR3 coding sequence is TGTGCCAGTAGTTTGGACAGGAACACTGAAGCTTTCTTT.

The rearrangement joins TRBV19 to TRBJ2-3; the match to TRBD1 covers 10 bases. The CDR3 totals 15 residues. Trimming cost V 6 bases and J 4 bases; bases outside gene matches: 7. The germline gives CDR1 LNHDA, CDR2 SQIVND (reference sequence). The CDR3 coding sequence is TGTGCCAGTAGCGCCGGGACAGGGGTGTCAGATACGCAGTATTTT. Protein product: CASSAGTGVSDTQYF. Filled out from reference TRBV19 and TRBJ2-3, the complete variable domain reads DGGITQSPKYLFRKEGQNVTLSCEQNLNHDAMYWYRQDPGQGLRLIYYSQIVNDFQKGDIAEGYSVSREKKESFPLTVTSAQKNPTAFYLCASSAGTGVSDTQYFGPGTRLTVL.

The chain couples TRBV11-2 to TRBJ1-3; perhaps TRBD1 as D (5 bases). Germline CDR1 and CDR2: SGHAT and FQNNGV. V was cut by 1 base and J by 0 bases, with 13 bases left in between. This CDR3 has 17 amino acids. The CDR3, as DNA: TGTGCCAGCAGCTTAGCAGTGGCGGGGGTCTCTGGAAACACCATATATTTT. Protein product: CASSLAVAGVSGNTIYF.

This sequence joins TRBV27 and TRBJ2-3; 7 bases are shared with TRBD1. Germline trimming cut 5 bases from V and 1 base from J; bases unmatched to any gene: 6. CDR3 length equals 15 residues. Germline CDR1 and CDR2: MNHEY and SMNVEV (reference sequence). CDR3 coding DNA: TGTGCCAGCAGTCACCGGGACAGCGGCACAGATACGCAGTATTTT. Protein: CASSHRDSGTDTQYF.

V gene TRBV3-1 (or the pseudogene TRBV3-2) combines with J gene TRBJ2-1, with 13 positions matching TRBD2. There are 16 residues in the CDR3. With V trimmed by 4 bases and J by 4 bases, 4 bases remained unmatched. CDR1 is LGHDT and CDR2 is YNNKEL in the germline V gene (reference sequence). The chain's CDR3 is CASSRLAGGRYNEQFF. The CDR3 DNA sequence: TGTGCCAGCAGCCGACTAGCGGGGGGACGGTACAATGAGCAGTTCTTC.

This rearrangement joins TRBV15 to TRBJ1-2; unclear D gene. The CDR3 is made up of 15 amino acids. Trimming shortened V by 1 base and J by 1 base, and 10 bases separated the two germline ends. CDR1 and CDR2 from the germline V gene are LNHNV and YYDKDF (reference sequence). The CDR3 spells CATSRGTDINYGYTF. CDR3 DNA: TGTGCCACCAGCAGAGGAACAGATATTAACTATGGCTACACCTTC. The full variable domain, with the rest looked up from reference TRBV15 and TRBJ1-2, is DAMVIQNPRYQVTQFGKPVTLSCSQTLNHNVMYWYQQKSSQAPKLLFHYYDKDFNNEADTPDNFQSRRPNTSFCFLDIRSPGLGDTAMYLCATSRGTDINYGYTFGSGTRLTVV.

J is TRBJ2-7 and V is TRBV2; 11 bases agree with TRBD1. Trimming cost V 7 bases and J 7 bases; bases outside gene matches: 15. This CDR3 is built from 16 residues. Germline lookup yields CDR1 SNHLY and CDR2 FYNNEI. The CDR3 DNA follows: TGTGCCAGCAAGGGTATAGGACAGGGGGCGGATAGTGAGCAGTACTTC. Its translation: CASKGIGQGADSEQYF. The variable domain in full, completed from reference TRBV2 and TRBJ2-7, reads EPEVTQTPSHQVTQMGQEVILRCVPISNHLYFYWYRQILGQKVEFLVSFYNNEISEKSEIFDDQFSVERPDGSNFTLKIRSTKLEDSAMYFCASKGIGQGADSEQYFGPGTRLTVT.

V gene TRBV9 combines with J gene TRBJ2-2, with D possibly TRBD1 on 5 matching bases. There are 17 residues in the CDR3. V was trimmed by 4 bases and J by 3 bases, leaving 19 bases between them. Germline V gene sequence: CDR1 SGDLS, CDR2 YYNGEE. The CDR3 loop is CASSPRGDSPYTGELFF. DNA for the CDR3: TGTGCCAGCAGCCCTAGAGGCGACAGCCCTTACACCGGGGAGCTGTTTTTT.

The genes are TRBV18 and TRBJ2-2; 8 bases match TRBD1. V lost 4 bases to trimming and J lost 0 bases; unmatched junction nucleotides: 1. CDR1 and CDR2 (germline): KGHSH, LQKENI. The CDR3 contains 15 residues. The CDR3 spells CASSLGQANTGELFF. The CDR3, as DNA: TGTGCCAGCTCACTGGGACAGGCGAACACCGGGGAGCTGTTTTTT.

The V and J genes are TRBV10-3 and TRBJ1-5, with 9 bases identical to TRBD1. Germline V CDR1 and CDR2: ENHRY, SYGVKD. Trimming took 4 bases from V and 4 from J; bases not matched to a gene: 5. The CDR3 is 15 amino acids. CDR3 residues: CAISGGQGTNQPQHF. CDR3 in DNA: TGTGCCATCAGTGGCGGACAGGGGACTAATCAGCCCCAGCATTTT.

This chain uses TRBV7-8 with TRBJ2-4, with TRBD1 matching over 7 bases. J lost 7 bases, V lost 5 bases, and 11 bases had no gene match. The CDR3 is made up of 15 amino acids. Germline CDR1 reads SGHVS; CDR2 reads FQNEAQ. In DNA form, the CDR3 reads TGTGCCAGCAGCCCACGAGAGACAGGGAGTAACATTCAGTACTTC. Its protein product is CASSPRETGSNIQYF.

V is TRBV7-9 and J is TRBJ1-4; 7 bases align to TRBD1. Germline V CDR1 and CDR2: SEHNR, FQNEAQ (reference sequence). CDR3 length: 14 amino acids. The trim removed 0 bases at V and 7 bases at J, leaving 2 bases unmatched. The CDR3 region is CASSLATGFEKLFF. DNA for the CDR3: TGTGCCAGCAGCTTAGCGACAGGGTTTGAAAAACTGTTTTTT.

The chain recombines TRBV2 with TRBJ1-1, with D tentatively TRBD1 (6 bases). The ends were cut back, 2 bases at V and 2 bases at J, with 9 bases in the middle. The CDR3 has 14 amino acids. Germline values: CDR1 SNHLY, CDR2 FYNNEI. The CDR3 bases are TGTGCCAGCAGTGAATCCAGGGGAAACACTGAAGCTTTCTTT. Encoded protein: CASSESRGNTEAFF.

This chain uses TRBV29-1 with TRBJ2-3; no firm D call. CDR1 is SQVTM, CDR2 ANQGSEA, per germline. V shed 0 bases and J shed 3 bases, with 22 bases lying between them. CDR3 length equals 18 residues. This chain's CDR3 is CSVEDFAASHNPTDTQYF. CDR3 bases: TGCAGCGTTGAAGATTTTGCGGCGAGTCATAATCCAACAGATACGCAGTATTTT.

The chain couples TRBV6-5 to TRBJ1-1; 10 bases are a match to TRBD1. The CDR3 spans 12 residues. Germline V gene sequence: CDR1 MNHEY, CDR2 SVGAGI. The J segment lost 3 bases and the V segment lost 8 bases, leaving 0 bases of the junction unmatched. The CDR3 nucleotides are TGTGCCAGCGGACAGGGGGACACTGAAGCTTTCTTT. Translation gives CASGQGDTEAFF.

V is TRBV3-1 (or the pseudogene TRBV3-2) and J is TRBJ1-2, with D unresolved. CDR3 length: 11 amino acids. Germline V gene sequence: CDR1 LGHDT, CDR2 YNNKEL (reference sequence). The V end lost 7 bases, the J end lost 4 bases, and 7 bases lay between the germline ends. For the CDR3, the DNA is TGTGCCAGCACAGACTTCTATGGCTACACCTTC. Protein sequence: CASTDFYGYTF.

This clone came up once. This sequence joins TRBV19 and TRBJ2-2; 9 bases fit TRBD1. Looked up from germline, CDR1 is LNHDA and CDR2 is SQIVND (reference sequence). The CDR3 loop spans 16 amino acids. The V and J ends lost 3 bases and 7 bases, in that order; junction bases with no gene match: 9. CDR3 sequence reads: CASSMLGQGLHGELFF. CDR3 bases: TGTGCCAGTAGTATGTTGGGACAGGGTCTTCACGGGGAGCTGTTTTTT.

The chain employs TRBV6-5 and TRBJ2-5; D is undetermined. Between the trimmed V and J ends, which lost 5 bases and 4 bases, there was a span of 11 bases. Per germline, CDR1 MNHEY and CDR2 SVGAGI. The CDR3 totals 13 residues. The CDR3 bases are TGTGCCAGCAGTCGGGTCGTCGGAGAGACCCAGTACTTC. Protein sequence: CASSRVVGETQYF.

This clone was found a few times. CDR3 DNA sequence: TGTGCCAGCAGTTACTCTTATCGGGGGACAGGGGGGCAGTTCTTC. Its protein is CASSYSYRGTGGQFF. The chain joins TRBV6-5 to TRBJ2-1, with TRBD1 matching over 11 bases. The V segment lost 0 bases and the J segment 12 bases; nucleotides outside the gene matches: 7. Germline V gives CDR1 MNHEY, CDR2 SVGAGI. The length of the CDR3 is 15 residues.

The chain recombines TRBV3-1 (or the pseudogene TRBV3-2) with TRBJ2-7; TRBD2 agrees at 9 bases. Germline CDR1 LGHDT, CDR2 YNNKEL (reference sequence). V lost 0 bases and J lost 7; bases outside the gene matches: 10. The CDR3 extends over 16 amino acids. The CDR3 nucleotides are TGTGCCAGCAGCCAAGATCCGGCGGGAGGGCCGTGGGAGCAGTACTTC. Its protein is CASSQDPAGGPWEQYF.